A single sample gave rise to the 8 T cell receptor beta chains below, sequenced in a study of blood T cell repertoires in COVID-19. Some clones are missing from TCRdb's copy, which holds only in-frame ones; the method was immunoSEQ multiplex PCR. This sample has 45,000 or so clones, with about 86% found just once. Specimen: peripheral blood. The receptors here all came from a human donor in a cohort sampled during active COVID-19.

This clone was seen once. The chain links TRBV7-2 to TRBJ1-1; no clear D gene. Germline V gives CDR1 SGHTA, CDR2 FQGNSA. V dropped 7 bases and J dropped 0 bases, with 9 bases sitting between them. The CDR3 is 13 amino acids. CDR3 protein: CASKRRMNTEAFF. Here the CDR3 DNA reads TGTGCCAGCAAGCGGAGGATGAACACTGAAGCTTTCTTT.

The chain is built from TRBV5-1 and TRBJ1-1, with D perhaps matching TRBD1 (6 bases). Germline CDR1 SGHRS, CDR2 YFSETQ. The length of the CDR3 is 14 residues. Trimming pared 3 bases from V and 5 bases from J, leaving 14 bases between. CDR3 residues: CASSSGQPKTEAFF. The CDR3 DNA sequence: TGCGCCAGCAGCTCGGGACAACCTAAAACTGAAGCTTTCTTT.

The J gene is TRBJ1-4, the V gene TRBV7-8, with TRBD1 identical over 9 bases. The CDR3 contains 15 residues. J was trimmed by 8 bases and V by 4 bases; bases with no gene match: 8. Germline loops: CDR1 SGHVS, CDR2 FQNEAQ. CDR3 sequence (DNA): TGTGCCAGCAGCTCACGGACAGGGGATCGGGAAAAACTGTTTTTT. It yields the protein CASSSRTGDREKLFF.

The chain employs TRBV7-9 and TRBJ2-1; perhaps TRBD2 as D (5 bases). V was pared by 2 bases and J by 8 bases, with 16 bases between. The CDR3 is 15 residues long. CDR1 and CDR2 from the germline V gene are SEHNR and FQNEAQ (reference sequence). The CDR3 loop is CASSLTRELRDEQFF. CDR3 bases: TGTGCCAGCAGCTTAACGAGGGAACTAAGGGATGAGCAGTTCTTC.

The chain couples TRBV4-2 to TRBJ2-3; 7 bases agree with TRBD2. Germline CDR1 is LGHNA and CDR2 is YNFKEQ. The V and J ends lost 1 base and 4 bases, in that order; junction bases with no gene match: 5. The CDR3 is 15 residues long. DNA of the CDR3: TGTGCCAGCAGCCAAGTGGGGGGGGTTTCAGATACGCAGTATTTT. Protein: CASSQVGGVSDTQYF.

The chain uses TRBV4-1 and TRBJ2-1; no clear D. V shed 1 base and J shed 9 bases, with 4 bases lying between them. The CDR3 contains 11 residues. Germline V lookup: CDR1 MGHRA, CDR2 YSYEKL. This chain's CDR3 is CASSQALEQFF. The CDR3 nucleotides are TGCGCCAGCAGCCAAGCACTTGAGCAGTTCTTC.

This clone was recorded a few times. At one of its ends the junction is not consistent with the germline gene, which may arise from a read error. The rearrangement joins TRBV28 to TRBJ1-2; D is perhaps TRBD1 (6 bases). The CDR3 is 13 residues long. Germline CDR1 and CDR2: MDHEN and SYDVKM. The CDR3 nucleotides are TGTGCCAGCTGTTTCCGGGGGGCCGGGGGCTACACCTTC. As protein: CASCFRGAGGYTF.

The chain joins TRBV7-9 to TRBJ1-5; 7 positions match TRBD1. This CDR3 has 18 amino acids. The V segment lost 5 bases and the J segment 3 bases; nucleotides outside the gene matches: 16. CDR1 and CDR2 (germline): SEHNR, FQNEAQ (reference sequence). CDR3 sequence (DNA): TGTGCCAGCAGCAACGGATGGCGACAGGGTGGGAACAATCAGCCCCAGCATTTT. This translates into CASSNGWRQGGNNQPQHF.